Sequencing of this T cell receptor beta chain was carried out in a study of CD8+CD57+ T cells in acquired aplastic anemia. Across the study: The DNA of sorted CD4+ and CD8+ cells averaged approximately 2.9 ug.

The use of genomic DNA as template underpinned the TCR beta VDJ and CDR3 profiling. Each CDR3 protein gets one entry after TCRdb re-called the reads with MiXCR. The table includes 250,000 to 350,000 distinct CDR3 sequences, 45% to 65% detected once. The receptor was derived from a human donor with severe aplastic anemia or a healthy control (not recorded which). The sample was sorted CD4+, CD8+, or CD8+CD57+ T cells (not recorded which) from PBMCs.

The DNA for the CDR3 is TGCAGTGCTAGGCCCGGGACATACAATGAGCAGTTCTTC. Translating it yields CSARPGTYNEQFF. The V and J genes are TRBV20-1 and TRBJ2-1, with D tentatively TRBD1 (6 bases). V shed 3 bases and J shed 4 bases, with 10 bases lying between them. The CDR3 spans 13 residues. The germline CDR1 and CDR2 sequences are DFQATT and SNEGSKA (reference sequence).